At least ten counts were recorded for the clone carrying this T cell receptor beta chain. Documented time point: newly diagnosed GD, antithyroid drugs for less than 3 months. RNA from PBMCs was the source of the TCR library. The TCR beta library used iRepertoire HTBI primers with Arm-PCR amplification of CDR3. Original analysis: From all samples, identification returned over 11 TRBJ and under 75 TRBV segments. TCRdb analysed the multiplex PCR reads with MiXCR anew, one entry per CDR3 protein. In this record, the V and J calls reflect TCRdb's handling and not the investigators' own analysis. The sample consists of roughly 410,000 distinct CDR3 sequences, 15% of them appearing once. This record comes from a study of regulatory T cells in long-lasting Graves disease. The CDR3 is 15 residues long. Trimming stripped 8 bases from V and 3 bases from J, with 17 bases between. Germline V gene sequence: CDR1 LNHDA, CDR2 SQIVND (reference sequence).

These data are also associated with another study on T cells in Graves' hyperthyroidism and ophthalmopathy. That paper adds: Most clonotypes expanded in the thyroid (above 0.001) were also present in blood. The model made its ophthalmopathy prediction, and onset followed a median 6.5 months later.

Sample: peripheral blood mononuclear cells (PBMCs), taken at new diagnosis, from a patient treated with antithyroid drugs. This chain joins TRBV19 and TRBJ1-5; D may be TRBD1 (5 bases). This clonotype was obtained from a woman between 35 and 50 years old with Graves disease. The CDR3, as DNA: TGTGCCAGTGCTCAGGGCGCTGGTAACAATCAGCCCCAGCATTTT. This encodes CASAQGAGNNQPQHF.